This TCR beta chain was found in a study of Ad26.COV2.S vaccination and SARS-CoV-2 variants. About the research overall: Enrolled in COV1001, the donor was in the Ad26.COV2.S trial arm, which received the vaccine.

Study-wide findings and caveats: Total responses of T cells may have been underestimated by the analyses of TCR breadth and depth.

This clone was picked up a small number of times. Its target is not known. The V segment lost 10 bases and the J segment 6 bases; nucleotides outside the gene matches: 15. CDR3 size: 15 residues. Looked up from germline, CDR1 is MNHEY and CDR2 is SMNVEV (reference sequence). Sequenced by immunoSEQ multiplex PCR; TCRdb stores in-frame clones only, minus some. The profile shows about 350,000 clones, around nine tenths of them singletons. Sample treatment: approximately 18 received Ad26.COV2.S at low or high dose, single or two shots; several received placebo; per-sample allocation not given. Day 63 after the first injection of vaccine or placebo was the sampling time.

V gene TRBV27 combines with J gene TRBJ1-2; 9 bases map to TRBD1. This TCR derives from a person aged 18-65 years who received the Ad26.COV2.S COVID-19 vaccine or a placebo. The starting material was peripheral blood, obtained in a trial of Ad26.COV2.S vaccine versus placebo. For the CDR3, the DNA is TGTGCCACCGGACCGAACAGGGGGCCGGGAAATGGCTACACCTTC. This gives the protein CATGPNRGPGNGYTF.